Sequencing of this T cell receptor beta chain was carried out in a study of blood T cell repertoires in COVID-19. Background on the study: Sites in the United States, Italy and Spain provided acute and convalescent COVID-19 samples. Sample material is recorded as cDNA or gDNA derived from T cells, B-cell-depleted T cells, or PBMCs.

In the authors' workflow: Nucleated cell number was recorded as an estimate derived from reference gene primer amplification. The repertoire was sequenced with immunoSEQ multiplex PCR; TCRdb's copy has only in-frame clones and lacks some. The V and J calls and clone size were taken over from that table, and D and trimming were inferred from the DNA. In the table there are tens of thousands of clones, 70% to 85% of which are singletons. Seattle researchers signed up patients amid active infection and tracked them longitudinally. This clone showed up just once. The sample consisted of peripheral blood. This clonotype was obtained from a man older than 75 with COVID-19, enrolled during active disease.

The CDR3 spells CASSPRQGSNEKLFF. The CDR3 region has the DNA TGTGCCAGCAGCCCTCGGCAGGGGTCTAATGAAAAACTGTTTTTT. V and J are TRBV3-1 (or the pseudogene TRBV3-2) and TRBJ1-4, with D possibly matching TRBD1 (6 bases). The CDR3 has 15 amino acids. Trimming took 4 bases from V and 3 from J, leaving 12 bases between them. Looked up from germline, CDR1 is LGHDT and CDR2 is YNNKEL (reference sequence).